This T cell receptor (beta chain) is drawn from a study of OX40 agonist ivuxolimab in advanced cancers. Regarding the study as a whole: Among the lowest peripheral clonal expansion occurred in 0.1-3.0 mg/kg partial responders.

Germline V gene lookup returns CDR1 SGHTA and CDR2 FQGNSA. V gave up 6 bases and J gave up 0 bases, with 9 bases separating them. The CDR3 extends over 14 amino acids. Note on this clone: Its antigen is not identified.

Sequencing used immunoSEQ multiplex PCR; TCRdb keeps in-frame clones, though not all of them. The sample contains about 100,000 clones, about 87% of which appear only once. The sample was CD4+ or CD8+ T cells sorted from blood, taken in a trial of the OX40 agonist ivuxolimab. The receptor comes from an adult with an advanced solid tumor such as melanoma, head and neck, liver or kidney cancer. J is TRBJ2-4 and V is TRBV7-2; D remains ambiguous. CDR3 DNA sequence: TGTGCCAGCAGTCTCACGTTAGCCAAAAACATTCAGTACTTC. Translating it yields CASSLTLAKNIQYF.